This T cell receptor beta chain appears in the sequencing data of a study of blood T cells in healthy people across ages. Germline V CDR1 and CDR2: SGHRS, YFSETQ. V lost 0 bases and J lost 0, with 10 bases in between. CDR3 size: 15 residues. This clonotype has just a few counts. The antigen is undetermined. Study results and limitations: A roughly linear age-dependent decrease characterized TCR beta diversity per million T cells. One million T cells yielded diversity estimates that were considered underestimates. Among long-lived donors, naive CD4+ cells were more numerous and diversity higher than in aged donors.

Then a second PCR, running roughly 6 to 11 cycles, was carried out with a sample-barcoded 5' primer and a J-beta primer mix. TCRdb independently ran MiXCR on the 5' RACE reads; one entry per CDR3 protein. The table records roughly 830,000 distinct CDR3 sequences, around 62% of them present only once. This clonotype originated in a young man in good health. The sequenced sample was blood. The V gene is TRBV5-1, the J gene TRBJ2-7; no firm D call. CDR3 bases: TGCGCCAGCAGCTTGGCCTTGGCGGACTCCTACGAGCAGTACTTC. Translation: CASSLALADSYEQYF.